This paragraph covers one T cell receptor beta chain sequence. The data were taken from a study of Ad26.COV2.S vaccination and SARS-CoV-2 variants. Study in general: In the study, Ad26.COV2.S was injected intramuscularly once, or twice 56 days apart.

Treatment of the sample: 19 received Ad26.COV2.S at low or high dose, single or two shots; 5 received placebo; per-sample allocation not given. Day 63 following the first vaccine or placebo injection was when the samples were taken. Measured with immunoSEQ multiplex PCR; TCRdb has only the in-frame clones, and not every one. Seen here are some 400,000 clones, approximately 89% observed once, and the top ten hold 1.5% to 2%. This CDR3 comprises 14 residues. The germline gives CDR1 LNHDA, CDR2 SQIVND (reference sequence). V dropped 4 bases and J dropped 6 bases, with 13 bases sitting between them. Sequenced here: peripheral blood, sampled in a trial of Ad26.COV2.S vaccine versus placebo. The V gene is TRBV19, the J gene TRBJ1-3; TRBD1 might be the D (5 bases). The receptor's source is a person aged 18-65 years who received the Ad26.COV2.S COVID-19 vaccine or a placebo. The CDR3 sequence: CASSTGGSVNTIYF. The CDR3 coding sequence is TGTGCCAGTAGTACGGGGGGGTCGGTAAACACCATATATTTT.